These 7 T cell receptor beta chains were all obtained from the same sample, sequenced in a study of OX40 agonist ivuxolimab in advanced cancers. Library preparation was by the immunoSEQ multiplex PCR assay. TCRdb limited this immuneACCESS table to in-frame rearrangements with V and J called. A share of clones is missing; checked studies link under half to unresolved V genes, and the rest is unexplained. Present in this sample are about 70,000 clones, 65% to 90% of which were seen just once. Jointly, the top ten make up approximately 0.5% of the sample. The sample was CD4+ or CD8+ T cells sorted from blood, taken in a trial of the OX40 agonist ivuxolimab. All receptors come from an adult with an advanced solid tumor such as melanoma, head and neck, liver or kidney cancer.

This clone appeared a single time. J is TRBJ1-3 and V is TRBV5-1, with 8 bases fitting TRBD1. The CDR3 has 17 residues. J gave up 0 bases and V 4 bases, and 9 bases lay outside the gene matches. CDR1 SGHRS and CDR2 YFSETQ come from the germline V gene. The CDR3 DNA sequence: TGCGCCAGCAGCGCAAAAACCGGGACAGGCTCTGGAAACACCATATATTTT. Its protein product is CASSAKTGTGSGNTIYF.

V gene TRBV11-3 combines with J gene TRBJ2-3, with TRBD2 identical over 10 bases. V shed 2 bases and J 1 base; nucleotides not matched to a gene: 0. The CDR3 totals 15 residues. Looked up from germline, CDR1 is SGHNT and CDR2 is YENEEA. The CDR3, as DNA: TGTGCCAGCAGCTTACTAGCGGGGGGCACAGATACGCAGTATTTT. It is translated as CASSLLAGGTDTQYF.

V and J are TRBV5-6 and TRBJ2-1, with 12 bases lining up with TRBD2. The CDR3 runs 15 residues. The junction had 5 bases not matched to a gene; V was cut back by 1 base and J by 9 bases. Germline values: CDR1 SGHDT, CDR2 YYEEEE. The CDR3 DNA reads as TGTGCCAGCAGCTTGCGACTAGCGGGAGTTCGTGAGCAGTTCTTC. It is translated as CASSLRLAGVREQFF. Full variable domain (outside the CDR3, taken from reference TRBV5-6 and TRBJ2-1): DAGVTQSPTHLIKTRGQQVTLRCSPKSGHDTVSWYQQALGQGPQFIFQYYEEEERQRGNFPDRFSGHQFPNYSSELNVNALLLGDSALYLCASSLRLAGVREQFFGPGTRLTVL.

The rearrangement links TRBV28 to TRBJ1-3, with 7 nucleotides matching TRBD1. The germline V gene encodes CDR1 MDHEN and CDR2 SYDVKM. V shed 6 bases, J shed 7 bases, and the junction held 6 bases outside the gene matches. This CDR3 contains 13 residues. The CDR3 DNA follows: TGTGCCAGCAGCGGCCAGGGGGGGAACACCATATATTTT. Translation: CASSGQGGNTIYF.

The gene calls are TRBV5-1 and TRBJ1-6, with D tentatively TRBD1 (6 bases). This CDR3 has 14 amino acids. CDR1 SGHRS and CDR2 YFSETQ come from the germline V gene. With 0 bases removed from V and 10 bases from J, the gap between germline ends came to 11 bases. The CDR3 sequence: CASSLDRAGSPLHF. CDR3 DNA sequence: TGCGCCAGCAGCTTGGACAGGGCAGGCTCACCCCTCCACTTT.

This sequence joins TRBV5-8 and TRBJ1-2; perhaps TRBD1 as D (6 bases). Deletions cut 3 bases from V and 10 bases from J, with 22 bases between. The CDR3 sequence is 15 residues long. CDR1 is SGHTS and CDR2 is YDEGEE in the germline V gene. CDR3 in DNA: TGTGCCAGCAGCTCCGGGACACGGTTGACGGGTGACTACACCTTC. It yields the protein CASSSGTRLTGDYTF. Complete variable domain (other parts from reference TRBV5-8 and TRBJ1-2): EAGVTQSPTHLIKTRGQQATLRCSPISGHTSVYWYQQALGLGLQFLLWYDEGEERNRGNFPPRFSGRQFPNYSSELNVNALELEDSALYLCASSSGTRLTGDYTFGSGTRLTVV.

This rearrangement joins TRBV15 to TRBJ2-7; 11 bases map to TRBD2. The CDR3 is 16 amino acids. Unmatched junction bases numbered 5, after V lost 2 bases and J lost 2 bases. The germline CDR1 and CDR2 sequences are LNHNV and YYDKDF (reference sequence). CDR3 nucleotides: TGTGCCACCAGCAGACCCGGGACTAGCGGTACCTACGAGCAGTACTTC. It codes for CATSRPGTSGTYEQYF.